This T cell receptor (beta chain) appears in the sequencing data of a study of blood T cell repertoires in COVID-19. Study-wide background: The study drew acute and convalescent COVID-19 samples from the United States, Italy and Spain. PBMCs, B-cell-depleted T cells, or T cells provided the cDNA or gDNA that made up the material.

Original methodology: Researchers report that nucleated cell counts were estimated from reference gene primer amplification. Measured with immunoSEQ multiplex PCR; TCRdb has only the in-frame clones, and not every one. V and J calls and clone size are given by that table; D and trimming were obtained from the DNA. This table has approximately 100,000 clones, 88% appearing once. The V and J ends lost 9 bases and 2 bases, in that order; junction bases with no gene match: 7. This CDR3 spans 13 amino acids. CDR1 and CDR2 (germline): LNHDA, SQIVND (reference sequence). The chain links TRBV19 to TRBJ2-7; 7 bases align to TRBD1. This receptor was obtained from a woman aged 60-70 years with acute or convalescent COVID-19. Material: peripheral blood. The CDR3 spells CASLGTETYEQYF. The CDR3 DNA reads TGTGCCAGCCTAGGGACAGAGACCTACGAGCAGTACTTC.